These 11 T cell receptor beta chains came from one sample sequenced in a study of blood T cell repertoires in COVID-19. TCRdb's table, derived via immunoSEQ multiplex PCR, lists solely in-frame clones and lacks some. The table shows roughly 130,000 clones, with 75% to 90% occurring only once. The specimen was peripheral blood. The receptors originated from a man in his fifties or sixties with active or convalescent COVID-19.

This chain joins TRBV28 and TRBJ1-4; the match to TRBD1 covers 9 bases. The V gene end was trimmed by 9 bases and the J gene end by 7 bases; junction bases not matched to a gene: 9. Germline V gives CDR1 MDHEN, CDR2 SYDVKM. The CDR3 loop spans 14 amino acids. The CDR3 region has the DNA TGTGCCAGTCGTAGTGGACAGGGGAGTGAAAAACTGTTTTTT. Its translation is CASRSGQGSEKLFF.

CDR3 bases: TGTGCCAGCAGCTTGACTAGCGGGTCCGGTGAGCAGTACTTC. Translating gives CASSLTSGSGEQYF. The V and J genes are TRBV11-3 and TRBJ2-7; TRBD2 aligns across 10 bases. V lost 3 bases to trimming and J lost 7 bases; unmatched junction nucleotides: 6. Germline loops: CDR1 SGHNT, CDR2 YENEEA. This CDR3 region has 14 residues.

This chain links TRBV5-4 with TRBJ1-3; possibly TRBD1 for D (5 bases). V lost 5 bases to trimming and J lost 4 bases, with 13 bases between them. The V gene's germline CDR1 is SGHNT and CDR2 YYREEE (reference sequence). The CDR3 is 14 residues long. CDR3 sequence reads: CASSSQGGGNTIYF. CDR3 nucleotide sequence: TGTGCCAGCAGTTCCCAGGGTGGAGGAAACACCATATATTTT.

CDR3 sequence: CASSFVSGSGTDTQYF. CDR3 bases: TGTGCCAGCAGCTTTGTTAGCGGGAGTGGCACAGATACGCAGTATTTT. The V and J genes are TRBV7-9 and TRBJ2-3, with TRBD2 identical over 9 bases. CDR3 length: 16 residues. J gave up 1 base and V 3 bases, and 5 bases lay outside the gene matches. Germline CDR1 reads SEHNR; CDR2 reads FQNEAQ (reference sequence).

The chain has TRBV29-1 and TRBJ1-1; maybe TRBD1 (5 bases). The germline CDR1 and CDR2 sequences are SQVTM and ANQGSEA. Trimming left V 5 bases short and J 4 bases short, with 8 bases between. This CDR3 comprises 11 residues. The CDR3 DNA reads TGCAGCGTTAAAAGGGGCACTGAAGCTTTCTTT. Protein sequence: CSVKRGTEAFF. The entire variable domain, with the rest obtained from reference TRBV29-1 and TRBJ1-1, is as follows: SAVISQKPSRDICQRGTSLTIQCQVDSQVTMMFWYRQQPGQSLTLIATANQGSEATYESGFVIDKFPISRPNLTFSTLTVSNMSPEDSSIYLCSVKRGTEAFFGQGTRLTVV.

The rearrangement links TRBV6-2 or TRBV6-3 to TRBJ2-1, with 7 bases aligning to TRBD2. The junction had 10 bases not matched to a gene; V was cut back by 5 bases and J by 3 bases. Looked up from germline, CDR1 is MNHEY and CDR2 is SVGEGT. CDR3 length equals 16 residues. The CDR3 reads CASSPRASGYYNEQFF. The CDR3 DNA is TGTGCCAGCAGTCCCCGGGCTAGCGGTTACTACAATGAGCAGTTCTTC.

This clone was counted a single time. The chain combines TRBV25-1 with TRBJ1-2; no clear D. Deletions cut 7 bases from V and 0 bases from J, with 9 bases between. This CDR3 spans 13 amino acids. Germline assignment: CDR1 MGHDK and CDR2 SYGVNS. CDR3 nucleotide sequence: TGTGCCAGCAATTCTATATCTAACTATGGCTACACCTTC. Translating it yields CASNSISNYGYTF.

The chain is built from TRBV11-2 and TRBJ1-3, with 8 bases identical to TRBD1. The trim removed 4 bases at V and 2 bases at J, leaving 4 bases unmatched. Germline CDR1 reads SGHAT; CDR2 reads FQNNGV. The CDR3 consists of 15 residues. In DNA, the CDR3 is TGTGCCAGCAGCTCGGACAGGGCCCCTGGAAACACCATATATTTT. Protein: CASSSDRAPGNTIYF.

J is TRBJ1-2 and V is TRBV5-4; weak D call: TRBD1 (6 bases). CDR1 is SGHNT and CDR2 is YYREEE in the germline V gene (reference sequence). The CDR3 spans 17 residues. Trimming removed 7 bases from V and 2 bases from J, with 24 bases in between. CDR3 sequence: CASGTTGGSVYNYGYTF. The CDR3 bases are TGTGCCAGCGGCACGACAGGCGGGTCCGTATACAACTATGGCTACACCTTC.

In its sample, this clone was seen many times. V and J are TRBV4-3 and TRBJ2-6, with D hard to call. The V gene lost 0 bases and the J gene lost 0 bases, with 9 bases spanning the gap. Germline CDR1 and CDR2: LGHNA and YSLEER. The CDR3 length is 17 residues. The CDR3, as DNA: TGCGCCAGCAGCCAAGATCCGAGTTTCTCTGGGGCCAACGTCCTGACTTTC. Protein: CASSQDPSFSGANVLTF.

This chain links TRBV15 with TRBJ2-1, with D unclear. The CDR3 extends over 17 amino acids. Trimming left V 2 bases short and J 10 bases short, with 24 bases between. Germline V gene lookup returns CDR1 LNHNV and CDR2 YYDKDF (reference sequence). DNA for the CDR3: TGTGCCACCAGCAGAAGATCGACTCCTACGGCGCTTTTAGAGCAGTTCTTC. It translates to CATSRRSTPTALLEQFF.